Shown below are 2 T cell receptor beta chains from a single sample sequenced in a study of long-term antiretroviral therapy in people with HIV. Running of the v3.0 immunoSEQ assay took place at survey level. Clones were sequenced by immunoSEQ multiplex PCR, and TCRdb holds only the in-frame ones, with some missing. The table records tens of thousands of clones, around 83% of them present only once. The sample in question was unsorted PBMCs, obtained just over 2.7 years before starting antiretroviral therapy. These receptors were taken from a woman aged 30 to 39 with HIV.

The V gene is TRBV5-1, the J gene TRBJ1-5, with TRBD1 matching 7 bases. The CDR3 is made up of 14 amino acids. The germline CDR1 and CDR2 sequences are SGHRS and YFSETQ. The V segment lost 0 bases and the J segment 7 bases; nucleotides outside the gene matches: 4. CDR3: CASSLGTGRQPQHF. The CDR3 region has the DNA TGCGCCAGCAGCTTGGGGACAGGTAGGCAGCCCCAGCATTTT.

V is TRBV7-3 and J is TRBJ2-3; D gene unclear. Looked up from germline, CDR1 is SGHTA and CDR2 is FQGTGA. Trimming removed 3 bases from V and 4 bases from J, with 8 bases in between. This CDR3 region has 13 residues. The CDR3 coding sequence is TGTGCCAGCAGCTTCATGGGGTCAGATACGCAGTATTTT. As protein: CASSFMGSDTQYF.